Following are 20 T cell receptor beta chains from one sample sequenced in a study of T cell responses to AZD1222 COVID-19 vaccine. Here immunoSEQ multiplex PCR was the method, and the copy in TCRdb shows in-frame clones only, minus some. The table includes 150,000 to 170,000 clones, about nine tenths detected once. The material was peripheral blood, obtained on day 0 of MenACWY control vaccination. The receptors derive from an adult in good health.

This chain joins TRBV3-1 (or the pseudogene TRBV3-2) and TRBJ2-2; D call uncertain. The V gene's germline CDR1 is LGHDT and CDR2 YNNKEL (reference sequence). Trimming took off 2 bases at V and 0 bases at J, with 4 bases between the two ends. The CDR3 extends over 14 amino acids. CDR3 sequence reads: CASSQLANTGELFF. The CDR3 nucleotides are TGTGCCAGCAGCCAATTGGCGAACACCGGGGAGCTGTTTTTT.

The rearrangement links TRBV5-1 to TRBJ1-4, with TRBD1 as a possible D gene (5 bases). Germline CDR1 reads SGHRS; CDR2 reads YFSETQ. V shed 0 bases and J shed 5 bases, with 11 bases lying between them. The CDR3 length is 15 residues. The CDR3 loop is CASSLAGTVNEKLFF. The CDR3 DNA follows: TGCGCCAGCAGCTTGGCCGGGACGGTAAATGAAAAACTGTTTTTT.

As DNA, the CDR3 is TGTGCCAGCAGTTACTCGTTTGGGACTGAAGCTTTCTTT. Translated: CASSYSFGTEAFF. V gene TRBV6-2 or TRBV6-3 combines with J gene TRBJ1-1; D remains ambiguous. Germline V gene sequence: CDR1 MNHEY, CDR2 SVGEGT. The CDR3 spans 13 residues. Trimming took 0 bases from V and 5 from J, leaving 7 bases between them.

In this sample, this clone turned up once. The rearrangement uses TRBV5-1 and TRBJ1-2; D is unresolved. The V gene lost 0 bases and the J gene lost 4 bases, with 13 bases spanning the gap. CDR1 and CDR2 (germline): SGHRS, YFSETQ. The CDR3 covers 15 residues. CDR3 nucleotides: TGCGCCAGCAGCTTGGATGGGCTAGGACTCTATGGCTACACCTTC. Amino acid sequence: CASSLDGLGLYGYTF. The variable domain in full, with the rest retrieved from reference TRBV5-1 and TRBJ1-2, is KAGVTQTPRYLIKTRGQQVTLSCSPISGHRSVSWYQQTPGQGLQFLFEYFSETQRNKGNFPGRFSGRQFSNSRSEMNVSTLELGDSALYLCASSLDGLGLYGYTFGSGTRLTVV.

About this clone: At the DNA level, this CDR3 is encoded by other sequences in the same sample as well. The rearrangement joins TRBV5-1 to TRBJ1-1, with 10 bases aligning to TRBD1. This CDR3 is built from 13 residues. The J segment lost 4 bases and the V segment lost 4 bases, leaving 1 base of the junction unmatched. Germline V gives CDR1 SGHRS, CDR2 YFSETQ. CDR3 sequence reads: CASSRTGGTEAFF. The DNA of the CDR3 is TGCGCCAGCAGCAGGACAGGGGGCACTGAAGCTTTCTTT. The full variable domain, with the rest looked up from reference TRBV5-1 and TRBJ1-1, is KAGVTQTPRYLIKTRGQQVTLSCSPISGHRSVSWYQQTPGQGLQFLFEYFSETQRNKGNFPGRFSGRQFSNSRSEMNVSTLELGDSALYLCASSRTGGTEAFFGQGTRLTVV.

This clone has just one count. CDR3 in amino acids: CASSPRDSHEQYV. The CDR3, as DNA: TGTGCCAGCAGCCCGAGGGATAGTCACGAGCAGTACGTC. The chain has TRBV7-9 and TRBJ2-7, with D maybe TRBD2 (5 bases). V lost 5 bases, J lost 5 bases, and 13 bases lay in between. This CDR3 comprises 13 residues. Germline V gives CDR1 SEHNR, CDR2 FQNEAQ (reference sequence).

The sample holds one count of this clone. CDR3 bases: TGTGCCAGCTCACCACAACAACCGACAGGGAACTATGGCTACACCTTC. It codes for CASSPQQPTGNYGYTF. This sequence joins TRBV18 and TRBJ1-2; TRBD1 matches 7 bases. Trimming took 1 base from V and 2 from J; bases not matched to a gene: 7. Germline-derived CDR1 and CDR2 are KGHSH and LQKENI. The CDR3 loop spans 16 amino acids.

J is TRBJ2-1 and V is TRBV7-9, with TRBD2 matching 11 bases. In germline, CDR1 is SEHNR, CDR2 FQNEAQ (reference sequence). This CDR3 has 18 amino acids. J was trimmed by 0 bases and V by 5 bases; bases with no gene match: 9. CDR3 nucleotides: TGTGCCAGCAGCCTTGGACTAGCGGGCGTTAGCTCCTACAATGAGCAGTTCTTC. This codes for CASSLGLAGVSSYNEQFF.

The gene calls are TRBV5-1 and TRBJ1-1; a possible D gene is TRBD1 (5 bases). There are 16 residues in the CDR3. Between the trimmed V and J ends, which lost 3 bases and 4 bases, there was a span of 19 bases. CDR1 SGHRS and CDR2 YFSETQ come from the germline V gene. CDR3 residues: CASSSEPVGVRTEAFF. CDR3 in DNA: TGCGCCAGCAGCTCCGAACCAGTGGGGGTTCGCACTGAAGCTTTCTTT.

The rearrangement joins TRBV18 to TRBJ2-2, with no clear D. V was clipped by 5 bases and J by 8 bases, with 9 bases between them. The CDR3 extends over 12 amino acids. Germline V lookup: CDR1 KGHSH, CDR2 LQKENI. The CDR3 loop is CASSSLKGELFF. For the CDR3, the DNA is TGTGCCAGCTCATCCCTAAAGGGGGAGCTGTTTTTT.

This chain uses TRBV30 with TRBJ2-7; 7 positions match TRBD1. Germline values: CDR1 GTSNPN, CDR2 SVGIG (reference sequence). This CDR3 is built from 14 residues. Unmatched junction bases numbered 7, after V lost 2 bases and J lost 3 bases. The CDR3 coding sequence is TGTGCCTGGAGTACAACAGGGGAGTTCTACGAGCAGTACTTC. It specifies CAWSTTGEFYEQYF.

The chain employs TRBV29-1 and TRBJ2-5; D is unclear. V was trimmed by 7 bases and J by 4 bases, leaving 13 bases between them. Germline lookup yields CDR1 SQVTM and CDR2 ANQGSEA. There are 12 residues in the CDR3. CDR3 in DNA: TGCAGCGCCAGACCCCAGGCAGAGACCCAGTACTTC. As protein: CSARPQAETQYF.

The chain uses TRBV6-5 and TRBJ2-1; D is possibly TRBD2 (6 bases). This CDR3 is built from 14 residues. Germline V CDR1 and CDR2: MNHEY, SVGAGI. The ends were cut back, 8 bases at V and 7 bases at J, with 18 bases in the middle. CDR3 DNA sequence: TGTGCCAGCGGGGCGCGCGGGACGAGGAATGAGCAGTTCTTC. It encodes CASGARGTRNEQFF.

This chain connects TRBV5-6 to TRBJ2-1; 8 nucleotides line up with TRBD1. CDR3 size: 15 residues. J was trimmed by 8 bases and V by 3 bases; bases with no gene match: 10. Germline V gene data show CDR1 as SGHDT and CDR2 as YYEEEE. The CDR3 bases are TGTGCCAGCAGCTCTACTGGACAGGGAACCGATGAGCAGTTCTTC. Protein: CASSSTGQGTDEQFF.

The chain combines TRBV7-9 with TRBJ1-6; 9 bases fit TRBD1. The V and J ends lost 5 bases and 9 bases, in that order; junction bases with no gene match: 5. The CDR3 is 14 amino acids. Looked up from germline, CDR1 is SEHNR and CDR2 is FQNEAQ (reference sequence). The CDR3 here is CASSPGTGSSPLHF. The CDR3 DNA reads TGTGCCAGCAGCCCCGGGACAGGGAGTTCACCCCTCCACTTT.

J is TRBJ2-1 and V is TRBV28, with D hard to call. The germline V and J ends were trimmed by 1 base and 6 bases, with 4 bases remaining between them. There are 12 residues in the CDR3. CDR1 is MDHEN and CDR2 is SYDVKM in the germline V gene. The CDR3 here is CASSLSGNEQFF. As DNA, the CDR3 is TGTGCCAGCAGTTTATCGGGCAATGAGCAGTTCTTC.

This clone turned up a few times. This rearrangement joins TRBV28 to TRBJ1-1; D is ambiguous. The CDR3 length is 12 residues. V lost 3 bases and J lost 10, with 12 bases in between. Germline V gives CDR1 MDHEN, CDR2 SYDVKM. Here the CDR3 DNA reads TGTGCCAGCAGTTTCGGGGATCGGGGAGCTTTCTTT. Translated: CASSFGDRGAFF.

This clone has just one count. The chain is built from TRBV5-1 and TRBJ2-1; D may be TRBD2 (5 bases). V lost 2 bases and J lost 8, with 8 bases in between. The germline gives CDR1 SGHRS, CDR2 YFSETQ. The CDR3 has 12 amino acids. CDR3 nucleotide sequence: TGCGCCAGCAGCTTCGGAGGCGATGAGCAGTTCTTC. Translating gives CASSFGGDEQFF. Using reference TRBV5-1 and TRBJ2-1 for the parts outside the CDR3, the full variable domain is KAGVTQTPRYLIKTRGQQVTLSCSPISGHRSVSWYQQTPGQGLQFLFEYFSETQRNKGNFPGRFSGRQFSNSRSEMNVSTLELGDSALYLCASSFGGDEQFFGPGTRLTVL.

For the CDR3, the DNA is TGTGCCAGCAGCTTGGGGGGACAGGGGGCTAATAATGAAAAACTGTTTTTT. It yields the protein CASSLGGQGANNEKLFF. The chain carries TRBV5-4 and TRBJ1-4; 12 bases match TRBD1. Germline V gene sequence: CDR1 SGHNT, CDR2 YYREEE (reference sequence). The CDR3 contains 17 residues. The V segment lost 0 bases and the J segment 4 bases; nucleotides outside the gene matches: 4.

The chain joins TRBV6-4 to TRBJ2-3; D perhaps matches TRBD2 (6 bases). Germline assignment: CDR1 MRHNA and CDR2 SNTAGT. V was pared by 6 bases and J by 2 bases, with 12 bases between. This CDR3 spans 14 amino acids. CDR3 loop: CASRPGLYTDTQYF. In nucleotides, the CDR3 is TGTGCCAGCAGGCCGGGACTTTACACAGATACGCAGTATTTT.